This TCR beta chain is drawn from a study of cytomegalovirus exposure and HLA in healthy donors (dated by TCRdb to 2016 to 2017). General notes on the study: A later analysis indicated that the 130 or so validation repertoires were generated on the platform also employed for the roughly 720 repertoires of the first cohort. In addition to the first cohort of 666 subjects, a separate validation cohort of 120 different subjects was used. High-throughput TCR immunosequencing, statistical association of individual TCRs with disease status, and machine learning were combined to predict cytomegalovirus infection status. The study was designed to test whether signatures of past pathogen exposure could be identified by cataloging public T cell receptors.

Receptor amplification or capture employed the immunoSEQ multiplex PCR assay. On the study's bioinformatics: A statistical classification framework was built for diagnosing cytomegalovirus status from the catalog of TCR beta chain sequences. Imported from immuneACCESS, the table was reduced by TCRdb to in-frame sequences with V and J called. These copies leave out some clones; in studies compared against another copy, an unresolved V gene accounts for under half, and the cause of the remainder is not known. V, J and clone size were drawn from that table, and D and trimming were deduced from the DNA. The sample includes hundreds of thousands of clones, with about nine tenths observed a single time. The ten largest make up 0.83% of the sample. As regards this clone: Its target antigen remains unknown. Base qualities are not provided; no much larger clone lies one nucleotide away.

Overall results and qualifications from the work: In vitro tests confirmed that a few of the cytomegalovirus-associated TCR beta chains recognize cytomegalovirus antigens. The study listed over 150 TCR beta chains as associated with cytomegalovirus. A later analysis found that TCRs clustered in the first cohort also tended to co-occur in the 95 to 150 validation repertoires, with 94% of cluster scores above 0. A later analysis lacked HLA typing for the validation cohort, so it scored co-occurrence in that cohort across all 120 or so repertoires. Across donors, most TCR sequences were observed very rarely, whereas some public TCRs were present in many individuals. It was suggested by the authors that the approach could potentially be generalized to other disease states and immunological phenotypes. In both the original and validation cohorts, the classifier was reported to diagnose cytomegalovirus status with high specificity and sensitivity.

The CDR3 spans 16 residues, from the cysteine through the phenylalanine. Only the CDR3 part of the read is kept: 48 bases, read in frame from the first base. CDR1 and CDR2 (LNHDA, SQIVND) derive from the germline V gene (reference sequence). Deletion took 2 bases off V and 2 bases off J, with a span of 13 bases between the germline ends. The donors belonged to the validation cohort of approximately 130 subjects, which was separate from the roughly 680-subject first cohort. Specimen: PBMCs. The receptor's source is a woman aged 18-29 years in good health and CMV-seronegative. The chain was built from TRBV19 and TRBJ2-1, and possibly TRBD1, on 6 matching bases. CDR3 reads: CASSIRGRGPYNEQFF. The DNA sequence is TGTGCCAGTAGTATACGAGGCAGGGGCCCCTACAATGAGCAGTTCTTC.